This TCR beta chain derives from a study of glioma-infiltrating T cells. Study information: Glioblastomas were WHO grade IV, sampled at first diagnosis; low-grade were grade II. Dexamethasone exposure before glioma surgery was limited to six or fewer days.

Amplification of TCR alpha and beta CDR3 regions from RNA used iRepertoire nested multiplex PCR. Input was about 100-450 ng of tissue mRNA or PBMC total RNA. MiXCR, run by TCRdb on the multiplex PCR reads, gives a single entry per CDR3 protein. The sample carries about 380,000 distinct CDR3 sequences, about two fifths recorded once. Germline V gene sequence: CDR1 SGHTA, CDR2 FQGNSA. Trimming pared 2 bases from V and 9 bases from J, leaving 8 bases between. CDR3 length equals 11 residues. General observations from the study: Above-expected tissue-blood divergence occurred in all gliomas, most in low-grade ones.

This clonotype came up many times. What it recognizes is unknown. Sequenced sample: glioma tissue, nonneoplastic brain tissue, or PBMCs (not recorded which). The receptor's source is a human donor with low-grade glioma or glioblastoma, undergoing nonglioma brain surgery, or in good health (not recorded which). The V and J genes are TRBV7-2 and TRBJ2-7; D is ambiguous. The DNA for the CDR3 is TGTGCCAGCAGCTTAACAACGCGGCAGTACTTC. Its protein is CASSLTTRQYF.